This T cell receptor (beta chain) stems from a study of blood T cell repertoires in COVID-19. Overall study context: COVID-19 samples, acute and convalescent, were from the United States, Italy and Spain. PBMCs, B-cell-depleted T cells, or T cells provided the cDNA or gDNA that made up the material.

Symptom resolution, clearance, or two negative PCRs marked donors in Cohort 3 as recovered. The repertoire was sequenced with immunoSEQ multiplex PCR; TCRdb's copy has only in-frame clones and lacks some. Of approximately 470,000 clones listed, about nine tenths are singletons. The receptor comes from a woman aged 18-29 years who had recovered from COVID-19. The sample was PBMCs or T cells enriched from blood (not recorded which).

DNA of the CDR3: TGTGCCAGCAGCGCCCGGGACAGGGACTACGAGCAGTACTTC. Protein: CASSARDRDYEQYF. This chain uses TRBV11-3 with TRBJ2-7; 9 bases align to TRBD1. Germline V gives CDR1 SGHNT, CDR2 YENEEA. V lost 5 bases, J lost 3 bases, and 5 bases stayed unmatched. The CDR3 has 14 amino acids.